This T cell receptor (beta chain) was retrieved from a study of blood T cell repertoires in COVID-19 (dated by TCRdb to the early 2020s). In the study overall: Collaborator samples came from the United States, Italy and Spain and covered acute and convalescent phases of COVID-19. The material from the prospective study consisted of cDNA or gDNA derived from T cells, B-cell-depleted T cells, or PBMCs. The dataset comprised deeply sampled blood TCRbeta repertoires from subjects exposed to, actively infected with, or recovered from COVID-19. The repertoires were made available in a free public database intended to serve as a resource for research on the immune response to SARS-CoV-2. Samples were obtained from the ongoing ImmuneRACE study (first 160 participants) and from about 1,300 subjects provided by 6 global collaborators. Sample metadata almost always included a de-identified subject ID, COVID-19 status, age in years and sex. Where HLA class I and class II types were available, the types were taken from metadata supplied by the sample provider, not from assay-based typing. The investigation overall reported the following: Clinical and demographic metadata were provided uncurated, with the amount varying by source and participant.

From cysteine to phenylalanine, the CDR3 is 12 amino acids long. The sequence is cut down to CDR3 DNA, 36 bases in frame from base 1. The CDR1 and CDR2 encoded by the germline V gene are SGHRS and YFSETQ. V loses 3 bases of germline sequence and J loses 3 bases, and the interval between the two ends is 6 bases. The collaborating institutions used their own protocols to collect whole blood in K2EDTA tubes. For TCRbeta analysis, collaborator samples were shipped as frozen whole blood, as isolated PBMCs, or as DNA extracted from either sample type. The immunoSEQ Assay, a bias-controlled multiplex PCR, was used to amplify TCRbeta CDR3 regions from genomic DNA. In the source study's methods: The number of nucleated cells in each sample was estimated by amplification of reference gene primers within the assay. To quantify the absolute abundance of each unique TCRbeta CDR3 rearrangement, sequence reads were collapsed and filtered. Productive Simpson clonality was computed per sample as the square root of Simpson's diversity index over productive rearrangements. TCRdb holds this immuneACCESS table with in-frame rearrangements only. Some clones are missing; in checked studies, unresolved V genes explain under half, and the rest has no known cause. Clone size and V and J calls were adopted from that table, with D and trimming inferred from the DNA. For this sample the table gives hundreds of thousands of clones, of which roughly 84% were detected only once. The biggest ten clones account for 7.5% to 9% of the sample.

Note on this clone: What antigen it recognizes has not been identified. No base qualities exist here, and no much larger clone lies one base off it.

The source of this sequence is a human donor in a cohort sampled during active COVID-19. The sample was peripheral blood. The chain links TRBV5-1 with TRBJ2-5, with no D gene named confidently. The base sequence is TGCGCCAGCAGCTACTCGGAAGAGACCCAGTACTTC. The encoded protein is CASSYSEETQYF.